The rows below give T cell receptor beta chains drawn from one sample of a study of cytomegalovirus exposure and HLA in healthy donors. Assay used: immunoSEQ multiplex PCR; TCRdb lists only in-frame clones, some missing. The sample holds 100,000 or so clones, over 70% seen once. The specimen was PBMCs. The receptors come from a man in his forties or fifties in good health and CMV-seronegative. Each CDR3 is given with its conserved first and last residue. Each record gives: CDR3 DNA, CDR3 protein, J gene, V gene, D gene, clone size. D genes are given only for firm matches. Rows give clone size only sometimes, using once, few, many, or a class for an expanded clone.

CDR3nt: TGTGCCAGCAGCCGCGAGACCGGGGGGCTGTTTTTT
CDR3aa: CASSRETGGLFF
j_gene: TRBJ2-2
v_gene: TRBV4-2
d_gene: -
abundance: -

CDR3nt: TGTGCCACCAGCAGAGGATTCCAGGGTAATGGCTACACCTTC
CDR3aa: CATSRGFQGNGYTF
j_gene: TRBJ1-2
v_gene: TRBV15
d_gene: -
abundance: few

CDR3nt: TGTGCCAGCAGCCCGGGACAGAGCTCCTACAATGAGCAGTTCTTC
CDR3aa: CASSPGQSSYNEQFF
j_gene: TRBJ2-1
v_gene: TRBV14
d_gene: TRBD1
abundance: -

CDR3nt: TGTGCCTGGAGCCATAGGGACAGCCGGGGAGCTTTCTTT
CDR3aa: CAWSHRDSRGAFF
j_gene: TRBJ1-1
v_gene: TRBV30
d_gene: TRBD1
abundance: -

CDR3nt: TGTGCCAGCAGTGGGAAGGAAAAAGCGTACGAGCAGTACTTC
CDR3aa: CASSGKEKAYEQYF
j_gene: TRBJ2-7
v_gene: TRBV25-1
d_gene: -
abundance: -

CDR3nt: TGTGCCACCCGGGGGGGCCGGCTGTTTTTT
CDR3aa: CATRGGRLFF
j_gene: TRBJ2-2
v_gene: TRBV28
d_gene: TRBD2
abundance: -

CDR3nt: TGCGCCAGCGGCAGACTAGCGGGGGGACCTCATCTCGGGGAGACCCAGTACTTC
CDR3aa: CASGRLAGGPHLGETQYF
j_gene: TRBJ2-5
v_gene: TRBV5-1
d_gene: TRBD2
abundance: -

CDR3nt: TGTGCCAGCAGTTGGCGCAGGGGCCAAGATGAAAAACTGTTTTTT
CDR3aa: CASSWRRGQDEKLFF
j_gene: TRBJ1-4
v_gene: TRBV6-6
d_gene: -
abundance: -

CDR3nt: TGTGCCAGCAGCGTAGACGAGGGGGAAGGCACAGATACGCAGTATTTT
CDR3aa: CASSVDEGEGTDTQYF
j_gene: TRBJ2-3
v_gene: TRBV9
d_gene: -
abundance: few

CDR3nt: TGTGCCAGCAGTGATCGGGGGTCAGGCTACAATGAGCAGTTCTTC
CDR3aa: CASSDRGSGYNEQFF
j_gene: TRBJ2-1
v_gene: TRBV6-1
d_gene: -
abundance: -

CDR3nt: TGTGCCAGCAGTTTACGGTCCGGGGACTCTCAGCCCCAGCATTTT
CDR3aa: CASSLRSGDSQPQHF
j_gene: TRBJ1-5
v_gene: TRBV28
d_gene: -
abundance: -

CDR3nt: TGTGCCAGCAGCTTAACAGTTGGCAATCAGCCCCAGCATTTT
CDR3aa: CASSLTVGNQPQHF
j_gene: TRBJ1-5
v_gene: TRBV5-8
d_gene: -
abundance: -

CDR3nt: TGCGCCAGCAGCCCCGGGGACTATCAAGAGACCCAGTACTTC
CDR3aa: CASSPGDYQETQYF
j_gene: TRBJ2-5
v_gene: TRBV4-1
d_gene: TRBD2
abundance: -

CDR3nt: TGTGCCAGCAGGGCCGGAAACACCATATATTTT
CDR3aa: CASRAGNTIYF
j_gene: TRBJ1-3
v_gene: TRBV11-2
d_gene: -
abundance: -

CDR3nt: TGTGCCAGCAGCGTGGACGGGAGCAGAAACACCATATATTTT
CDR3aa: CASSVDGSRNTIYF
j_gene: TRBJ1-3
v_gene: TRBV5-4
d_gene: -
abundance: -

CDR3nt: TGTGCCAGCAGCTATCAGGAGGGCACCGGGGAGCTGTTTTTT
CDR3aa: CASSYQEGTGELFF
j_gene: TRBJ2-2
v_gene: TRBV6-1
d_gene: -
abundance: -

CDR3nt: TGTGCCAGCAGTTATAACGCGGGGGGATTGGGGGATACGCAGTATTTT
CDR3aa: CASSYNAGGLGDTQYF
j_gene: TRBJ2-3
v_gene: TRBV6-5
d_gene: TRBD2
abundance: -

CDR3nt: TGTGCCAGCAGCCCCCGGACAGGGCCAGATACGCAGTATTTT
CDR3aa: CASSPRTGPDTQYF
j_gene: TRBJ2-3
v_gene: TRBV7-4
d_gene: TRBD1
abundance: -

CDR3nt: TGTGCCAGCAGTTACTCTGTGGGGGGTTCCTACAATGAGCAGTTCTTC
CDR3aa: CASSYSVGGSYNEQFF
j_gene: TRBJ2-1
v_gene: TRBV6-5
d_gene: -
abundance: -

CDR3nt: TGTGCCAGCAGTCTAACAGAGACCCAGTACTTC
CDR3aa: CASSLTETQYF
j_gene: TRBJ2-5
v_gene: TRBV6-7
d_gene: -
abundance: -

CDR3nt: TGTGCCAGCAGCAATGACAGGGGGAGCAATCAGCCCCAGCATTTT
CDR3aa: CASSNDRGSNQPQHF
j_gene: TRBJ1-5
v_gene: TRBV21-1
d_gene: -
abundance: -

CDR3nt: TGTGCCAAACGGGGGGAGGGAGTCTTCGAGCAGTACTTC
CDR3aa: CAKRGEGVFEQYF
j_gene: TRBJ2-7
v_gene: TRBV7-7
d_gene: TRBD2
abundance: once

CDR3nt: TGCGCCAGCAGCCGTCGGGACAGCTCCTATGGCTACACCTTC
CDR3aa: CASSRRDSSYGYTF
j_gene: TRBJ1-2
v_gene: TRBV5-1
d_gene: TRBD1
abundance: -